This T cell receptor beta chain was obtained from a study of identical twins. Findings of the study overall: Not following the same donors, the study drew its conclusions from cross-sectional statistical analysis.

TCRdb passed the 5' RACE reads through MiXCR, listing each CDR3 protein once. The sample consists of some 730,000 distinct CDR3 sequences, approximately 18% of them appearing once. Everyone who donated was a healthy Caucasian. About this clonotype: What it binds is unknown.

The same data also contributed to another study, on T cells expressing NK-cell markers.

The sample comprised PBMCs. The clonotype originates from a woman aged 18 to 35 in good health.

The CDR3 DNA reads as TGTGCCAGCAGCTTGGCCACGGTAGCGGGAGATTCCTACGAGCAGTACTTC. The encoded protein is CASSLATVAGDSYEQYF. The chain employs TRBV5-5 and TRBJ2-7; 9 bases map to TRBD2. This CDR3 comprises 17 residues. V lost 0 bases to trimming and J lost 1 base; unmatched junction nucleotides: 8. The germline V gene has CDR1 SGHKS and CDR2 YYEKEE (reference sequence). The whole variable domain, filled in from reference TRBV5-5 and TRBJ2-7, reads DAGVTQSPTHLIKTRGQQVTLRCSPISGHKSVSWYQQVLGQGPQFIFQYYEKEERGRGNFPDRFSARQFPNYSSELNVNALLLGDSALYLCASSLATVAGDSYEQYFGPGTRLTVT.